The 19 T cell receptor beta chains below all came from one sample that was sequenced in a study of T cell repertoires in cytomegalovirus infection. TCRdb recomputed calls from the reads with MiXCR, one row per CDR3 protein. Of roughly 250,000 distinct CDR3 sequences in the sample, approximately 22% were seen once. Material: CD8+ T cells from PBMCs. The source is a human donor in good health (CMV status not recorded). Some clones in this sample may be carry-over from other donors' samples.

The chain joins TRBV12-3 or TRBV12-4 to TRBJ2-5, with D unresolved. The V end lost 6 bases, the J end lost 3 bases, and 17 bases lay between the germline ends. CDR3 length: 15 residues. CDR3 amino acids: CASSIGRIREETQYF. CDR3 DNA sequence: TGTGCCAGCAGCATCGGACGGATCCGAGAAGAGACCCAGTACTTC.

This clonotype has a handful of counts. The V call is TRBV9, the J call TRBJ2-1; no clear D gene. CDR1 is SGDLS and CDR2 is YYNGEE in the germline V gene. Deletions cut 0 bases from V and 4 bases from J, with 26 bases between. This CDR3 comprises 20 residues. The CDR3 reads CASSVGSERAGHSLYNEQFF. The CDR3 bases are TGTGCCAGCAGCGTAGGGTCAGAAAGGGCAGGCCATTCGCTATACAATGAGCAGTTCTTC. The full variable domain, completed using reference TRBV9 and TRBJ2-1, is DSGVTQTPKHLITATGQRVTLRCSPRSGDLSVYWYQQSLDQGLQFLIQYYNGEERAKGNILERFSAQQFPDLHSELNLSSLELGDSALYFCASSVGSERAGHSLYNEQFFGPGTRLTVL.

With respect to this clonotype: A much bigger clone sits one base away, suggesting this may be a read error. The chain recombines TRBV7-4 with TRBJ1-1; 7 bases map to TRBD1. CDR1 is SGHVT and CDR2 is SQSDAQ in the germline V gene. The CDR3 totals 14 residues. The DNA for the CDR3 is TGTGCCAGCAGCTTAAAACAGGGGAACACTGATGCTTTCTTT. Its protein is CASSLKQGNTDAFF.

The J gene is TRBJ2-1, the V gene TRBV7-9; the D is unclear. V was pared by 3 bases and J by 7 bases, with 7 bases between. The CDR3 contains 12 residues. Germline-derived CDR1 and CDR2 are SEHNR and FQNEAQ (reference sequence). The CDR3 is CASSFYGNEQFF. The DNA of the CDR3 is TGTGCCAGCAGCTTCTACGGAAATGAGCAGTTCTTC.

The V and J genes are TRBV29-1 and TRBJ1-3, with unresolved D. Germline assignment: CDR1 SQVTM and CDR2 ANQGSEA. Trimming took off 4 bases at V and 4 bases at J, with 11 bases between the two ends. The CDR3 consists of 13 residues. The CDR3 bases are TGCAGCGTTGTCCCGGAGGCAGGAAACACCATATATTTT. As protein: CSVVPEAGNTIYF.

V and J are TRBV29-1 and TRBJ2-2, with D perhaps being TRBD1 or TRBD2 (5 bases each). There are 13 residues in the CDR3. CDR1 is SQVTM and CDR2 is ANQGSEA in the germline V gene. V was cut by 3 bases and J by 8 bases, with 13 bases left in between. The CDR3 DNA reads TGCAGCGTTGAGTGGGGGTCCGAGGGGGAGCTGTTTTTT. It encodes CSVEWGSEGELFF.

This chain joins TRBV28 and TRBJ1-1, with a possible D match to TRBD1 (6 bases). In germline, CDR1 is MDHEN, CDR2 SYDVKM. The CDR3 runs 14 residues. Trimming left V 5 bases short and J 0 bases short, with 10 bases between. In nucleotides, the CDR3 is TGTGCCAGCAGTCAGGGGTTTATGAACACTGAAGCTTTCTTT. The encoded protein is CASSQGFMNTEAFF.

This clonotype was counted between two and nine times. The chain employs TRBV7-9 and TRBJ2-1; the match to TRBD2 covers 11 bases. Trimming at V came to 6 bases and at J to 3 bases, leaving 10 bases not matched to a gene. Germline CDR1 reads SEHNR; CDR2 reads FQNEAQ (reference sequence). This CDR3 contains 17 residues. CDR3 nucleotides: TGTGCCAGCAGTTCCCATAGCGGGGGGGCTATCTACAATGAGCAGTTCTTC. This encodes CASSSHSGGAIYNEQFF.

This clonotype showed up many times. The chain has TRBV7-6 and TRBJ2-5, with D possibly TRBD2 on 6 matching bases. Germline values: CDR1 SGHVS, CDR2 FNYEAQ. V was trimmed by 2 bases and J by 3 bases, leaving 10 bases between them. CDR3 length: 14 residues. CDR3 nucleotides: TGTGCCAGCAGCTTAAATTGGGAGGAAGAGACCCAGTACTTC. Translation: CASSLNWEEETQYF. The full variable domain, with the rest looked up from reference TRBV7-6 and TRBJ2-5, is GAGVSQSPRYKVTKRGQDVALRCDPISGHVSLYWYRQALGQGPEFLTYFNYEAQQDKSGLPNDRFSAERPEGSISTLTIQRTEQRDSAMYRCASSLNWEEETQYFGPGTRLLVL.

This clonotype has at least ten counts. The genes are TRBV7-8 and TRBJ1-1; 8 bases match TRBD1. Germline V gene lookup returns CDR1 SGHVS and CDR2 FQNEAQ. This CDR3 has 15 residues. Trimming cost V 3 bases and J 1 base; bases outside gene matches: 4. CDR3 coding DNA: TGTGCCAGCAGCTTCGGGACAGGATGGAACACTGAAGCTTTCTTT. Its protein is CASSFGTGWNTEAFF. The whole variable domain, remainder taken from reference TRBV7-8 and TRBJ1-1, is GAGVSQSPRYKVAKRGQDVALRCDPISGHVSLFWYQQALGQGPEFLTYFQNEAQLDKSGLPSDRFFAERPEGSVSTLKIQRTQQEDSAVYLCASSFGTGWNTEAFFGQGTRLTVV.

The chain employs TRBV15 and TRBJ1-1; D is undetermined. Germline V CDR1 and CDR2: LNHNV, YYDKDF (reference sequence). The V gene lost 1 base and the J gene lost 6 bases, with 15 bases spanning the gap. The CDR3 sequence is 15 residues long. CDR3: CATSRAFTGASEAFF. For the CDR3, the DNA is TGTGCCACCAGCAGAGCCTTCACGGGCGCCTCTGAAGCTTTCTTT.

CDR3 region: CASSEGHGLSYEQYF. CDR3 DNA: TGTGCCAGCAGTGAGGGTCACGGCCTGTCCTACGAGCAGTACTTC. The V gene is TRBV2, the J gene TRBJ2-7; D is ambiguous. CDR3 length equals 15 residues. V was pared by 3 bases and J by 1 base, with 13 bases between. Germline V lookup: CDR1 SNHLY, CDR2 FYNNEI.

This clonotype was detected a few times. The chain uses TRBV6-6 and TRBJ1-1; 9 bases are a match to TRBD1. This CDR3 comprises 16 residues. Germline CDR1 MNHNY, CDR2 SVGAGI (reference sequence). With V trimmed by 4 bases and J by 4 bases, 10 bases remained unmatched. The CDR3 spells CASSFPTGTGTTEAFF. DNA of the CDR3: TGTGCCAGCAGTTTCCCCACGGGGACAGGGACCACTGAAGCTTTCTTT.

The chain joins TRBV12-3 or TRBV12-4 to TRBJ2-5, with 10 bases aligning to TRBD1. With 5 bases clipped from V and 5 bases from J, the junction kept 11 bases outside the gene matches. The CDR3 length is 16 residues. The CDR3 nucleotides read TGTGCCAGCAGTCCACCCCCGACAGGGGGCGGGGAGACCCAGTACTTC. Translation: CASSPPPTGGGETQYF.

V gene TRBV6-2 or TRBV6-3 combines with J gene TRBJ2-7, with D uncertain. Trimming left V 0 bases short and J 3 bases short, with 6 bases between. The germline CDR1 and CDR2 sequences are MNHEY and SVGEGT. The CDR3 has 13 amino acids. CDR3 bases: TGTGCCAGCAGTTACTCACCCCACTACGAGCAGTACTTC. Amino acids: CASSYSPHYEQYF.

The chain links TRBV19 to TRBJ2-1, with 9 positions matching TRBD1. Unmatched junction bases numbered 8, after V lost 7 bases and J lost 4 bases. The CDR3 is 15 residues long. The germline CDR1 and CDR2 sequences are LNHDA and SQIVND (reference sequence). The CDR3 region is CASTIGTGRYNEQFF. CDR3 nucleotide sequence: TGTGCCAGTACCATCGGGACAGGGCGGTACAATGAGCAGTTCTTC.

The J gene is TRBJ2-2, the V gene TRBV15; 7 bases map to TRBD2. CDR1 is LNHNV, CDR2 YYDKDF, per germline (reference sequence). V lost 0 bases, J lost 2 bases, and 6 bases stayed unmatched. This CDR3 is built from 17 residues. The CDR3 here is CATSRDYTSANTGELFF. In nucleotides, the CDR3 is TGTGCCACCAGCAGAGACTACACTAGCGCCAACACCGGGGAGCTGTTTTTT. Supplemented by reference TRBV15 and TRBJ2-2, the full variable domain reads DAMVIQNPRYQVTQFGKPVTLSCSQTLNHNVMYWYQQKSSQAPKLLFHYYDKDFNNEADTPDNFQSRRPNTSFCFLDIRSPGLGDTAMYLCATSRDYTSANTGELFFGEGSRLTVL.

This clonotype was seen a handful of times. The CDR3 DNA sequence: TGTGCCAGCAGCCTCGGACGTTGGGATGAGCAGTTCTTC. Translated, it gives CASSLGRWDEQFF. The rearrangement uses TRBV7-2 and TRBJ2-1, with D hard to call. The CDR3 is made up of 13 amino acids. Germline V gene lookup returns CDR1 SGHTA and CDR2 FQGNSA. V lost 5 bases and J 8 bases, leaving 13 bases between the germline ends.

This rearrangement joins TRBV29-1 to TRBJ2-7; D is uncertain. Germline CDR1 and CDR2: SQVTM and ANQGSEA. V shed 0 bases and J shed 9 bases, with 21 bases lying between them. The CDR3 runs 15 residues. The CDR3 region has the DNA TGCAGCGTTGAAGATCCTAGGGCAGCAAGTTATGGGCAGTACTTC. Amino acids: CSVEDPRAASYGQYF.